This passage covers 10 T cell receptor beta chains from one sample sequenced in a study of early T cells in non-severe SARS-CoV-2 infection. TCRdb independently ran MiXCR on the 5' RACE reads; one entry per CDR3 protein. The repertoire holds tens of thousands of distinct CDR3 sequences, with about 10% as singletons. The input for sequencing was whole blood, taken at baseline. The receptors originated from an adult who was a healthcare worker with PCR-confirmed SARS-CoV-2 infection or an uninfected control (not recorded which).

V and J are TRBV12-2 and TRBJ2-7. TRBV12-2 corresponds to a pseudogene. The CDR3 totals 14 residues. CDR3 residues: CASRLVGLTPEQYF. The CDR3 DNA sequence: TGTGCAAGTCGCTTAGTCGGTCTAACTCCTGAGCAGTACTTC.

This clonotype has just a few counts. The rearrangement joins TRBV7-9 to TRBJ1-2, with D unclear. Germline CDR1 and CDR2: SEHNR and FQNEAQ (reference sequence). The CDR3 is 11 residues long. V was clipped by 1 base and J by 6 bases, with 3 bases between them. This CDR3 is CASSLVDGYTF. CDR3 DNA: TGTGCCAGCAGCTTAGTGGATGGCTACACCTTC.

This clonotype was counted at least ten times. The J gene is TRBJ2-3, the V gene TRBV20-1, with 10 bases aligning to TRBD2. J was trimmed by 0 bases and V by 2 bases; bases with no gene match: 8. Looked up from germline, CDR1 is DFQATT and CDR2 is SNEGSKA (reference sequence). The CDR3 totals 17 residues. This CDR3 reads CSARHPTSGVSTDTQYF. The DNA of the CDR3 is TGCAGTGCTAGACATCCCACTAGCGGGGTCAGCACAGATACGCAGTATTTT.

The chain employs TRBV10-3 and TRBJ1-1; D is ambiguous. Trimming removed 0 bases at V and 11 bases at J, with 10 bases between. Germline V CDR1 and CDR2: ENHRY, SYGVKD. CDR3 length equals 12 residues. This chain's CDR3 is CAISESQSGAFF. The DNA of the CDR3 is TGTGCCATCAGTGAGTCGCAGTCCGGGGCTTTCTTT.

This clonotype was recorded many times. The rearrangement uses TRBV7-9 and TRBJ2-1; 10 bases agree with TRBD1. The V and J ends lost 4 bases and 7 bases, in that order; junction bases with no gene match: 7. CDR1 and CDR2 (germline): SEHNR, FQNEAQ (reference sequence). This CDR3 is built from 15 residues. The CDR3 DNA follows: TGTGCCAGCAGCTGGGGACAGGGGATGGGGAATGAGCAGTTCTTC. Translating it yields CASSWGQGMGNEQFF.

In this sample, this clonotype turned up a few times. The chain couples TRBV25-1 to TRBJ1-1, with D perhaps matching TRBD1 (5 bases). CDR1 and CDR2 from the germline V gene are MGHDK and SYGVNS. The CDR3 consists of 12 residues. V was cut by 6 bases and J by 3 bases, with 8 bases left in between. CDR3 sequence: CASSDSYTEAFF. CDR3 in DNA: TGTGCCAGCAGCGACAGTTACACTGAAGCTTTCTTT.

The chain combines TRBV6-5 with TRBJ2-1; 8 bases agree with TRBD1. Trimming cost V 2 bases and J 5 bases; bases outside gene matches: 5. Per germline, CDR1 MNHEY and CDR2 SVGAGI. This CDR3 region has 15 residues. The CDR3 coding sequence is TGTGCCAGCAGTTACAATTACAGGGGGGACAATGAGCAGTTCTTC. It is translated as CASSYNYRGDNEQFF.

The chain has TRBV12-3 or TRBV12-4 and TRBJ1-6; 7 bases match TRBD1. This CDR3 spans 16 amino acids. Trimming at V came to 5 bases and at J to 7 bases, leaving 11 bases not matched to a gene. CDR3 in amino acids: CASSPDRVRLNSPLHF. CDR3 sequence (DNA): TGTGCCAGCAGTCCCGACAGGGTCAGGCTCAATTCACCCCTCCACTTT.

This clonotype occurred many times. A read error may be the cause here, since a much bigger clone is one base away. The chain links TRBV7-3 to TRBJ2-1, with TRBD1 matching 10 bases. This CDR3 has 15 amino acids. V gave up 4 bases and J gave up 4 bases; unmatched junction bases: 4. Germline CDR1 is SGHTA and CDR2 is FQGTGA. CDR3 sequence reads: CASSYGQGEYNEQFF. For the CDR3, the DNA is TGTGCCAGCAGCTACGGACAGGGGGAATACAATGAGCAGTTCTTC. The full variable domain, its missing parts supplied by reference TRBV7-3 and TRBJ2-1, is GAGVSQTPSNKVTEKGKYVELRCDPISGHTALYWYRQSLGQGPEFLIYFQGTGAADDSGLPNDRFFAVRPEGSVSTLKIQRTERGDSAVYLCASSYGQGEYNEQFFGPGTRLTVL.

This clonotype was observed many times. The J gene is TRBJ1-2, the V gene TRBV20-1; no clear D. CDR1 is DFQATT and CDR2 is SNEGSKA in the germline V gene (reference sequence). The CDR3 is made up of 12 amino acids. In nucleotides, the CDR3 is TGCTCCATTTTCAACCCCAGTCTCGGCTACACCTTC. This codes for CSIFNPSLGYTF.